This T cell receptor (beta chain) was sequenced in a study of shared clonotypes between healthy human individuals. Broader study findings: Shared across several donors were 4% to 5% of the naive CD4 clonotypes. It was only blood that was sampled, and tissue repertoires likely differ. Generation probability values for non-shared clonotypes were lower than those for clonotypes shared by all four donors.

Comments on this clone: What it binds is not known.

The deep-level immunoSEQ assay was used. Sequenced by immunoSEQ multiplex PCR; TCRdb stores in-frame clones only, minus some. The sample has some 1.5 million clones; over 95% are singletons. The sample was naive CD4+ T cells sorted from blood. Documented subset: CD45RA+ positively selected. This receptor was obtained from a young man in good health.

CDR3 loop: CASSLVGGIPGREQYF. CDR3 nucleotides: TGTGCCAGCAGCTTAGTTGGCGGGATCCCCGGTAGGGAGCAGTACTTC. The chain is built from TRBV11-2 and TRBJ2-7; a weak D match, TRBD2 (6 bases). Germline V gene sequence: CDR1 SGHAT, CDR2 FQNNGV. The germline V and J ends were trimmed by 1 base and 7 bases, with 20 bases remaining between them. The CDR3 totals 16 residues. The variable domain in full, with the rest retrieved from reference TRBV11-2 and TRBJ2-7, is EAGVAQSPRYKIIEKRQSVAFWCNPISGHATLYWYQQILGQGPKLLIQFQNNGVVDDSQLPKDRFSAERLKGVDSTLKIQPAKLEDSAVYLCASSLVGGIPGREQYFGPGTRLTVT.